This is a list of T cell receptor beta chains from one sample in a study of CD8+ T cells in alopecia areata. The method was immunoSEQ multiplex PCR; TCRdb's version includes in-frame clones alone and lacks a portion of them. The sample contains roughly 190,000 clones, approximately 57% of which appear only once. The source was CD4+ T cells sorted from blood, collected at week 24, from a patient treated with tofacitinib. The source of these receptors is a human donor with alopecia areata. Each CDR3 is given with its conserved first and last residue. A D gene is named only where the DNA matches it firmly. For some rows the clone size is stated as once, few or many, or as a class when expanded; others skip it.

v_gene	j_gene	abundance	d_gene	CDR3nt	CDR3aa
TRBV5-1	TRBJ2-1	.	TRBD1	TGCGCCAGCAGCTTAGCAGGGGGCGCCTACAATGAGCAGTTCTTC	CASSLAGGAYNEQFF
TRBV11-2	TRBJ2-1	few	TRBD2	TGTGCCAGCAGCTTAGGGGCGGGGGGCCCTTACAATGAGCAGTTCTTC	CASSLGAGGPYNEQFF
TRBV29-1	TRBJ1-3	.	TRBD1	TGCAGCGCCCAAAACAGGGGGTCTGGAAACACCATATATTTT	CSAQNRGSGNTIYF
TRBV4-3	TRBJ2-1	few	.	TGCGCCAGCAGCCAGGGAGACAGCTGGCAGTTCTTC	CASSQGDSWQFF
TRBV18	TRBJ2-1	.	TRBD1	TGTGCCAGCTCACCGGTCGACAGGGACGAGATTGAGCAGTTCTTC	CASSPVDRDEIEQFF
TRBV6-6	TRBJ1-1	few	.	TGTGCCAGCAGTTACCCCCGGGGCAGGGAAACTGAAGCTTTCTTT	CASSYPRGRETEAFF
TRBV29-1	TRBJ1-2	.	.	TGCAGCGTTGGGGGCATATCCGATGGCTACACCTTC	CSVGGISDGYTF
TRBV5-4	TRBJ2-1	.	TRBD1	TGTGCCAGCAGTCGAGAGGCGGGACAGGGTTACAATGAGCAGTTCTTC	CASSREAGQGYNEQFF
TRBV30	TRBJ1-2	once	TRBD1	TGTGCCTGGAGGGGACAGGGGAGGAACTATGGCTACACCTTC	CAWRGQGRNYGYTF
TRBV10-3	TRBJ2-7	.	.	TGTGCCATCAGTGGGACCTACGAGCAGTACTTC	CAISGTYEQYF
TRBV4-3	TRBJ2-3	.	.	TGCGCCAGCAGCCAAGATTTCGGACAGGATACGCAGTATTTT	CASSQDFGQDTQYF
TRBV9	TRBJ2-3	.	.	TGTGCCAGCAGCGTAGCCCGGCATGCGTTCTCAGATACGCAGTATTTT	CASSVARHAFSDTQYF
TRBV23-1	TRBJ2-7	.	TRBD1	TGCGCCAGCAGTCAATCCGGGACAGGAGCCTACGAGCAGTACTTC	CASSQSGTGAYEQYF
TRBV29-1	TRBJ1-1	.	.	TGCAGCGTTGTGTTGGAGGGGAGGAACACTGAAGCTTTCTTT	CSVVLEGRNTEAFF
TRBV30	TRBJ1-2	.	.	TGTGCCTGGAGCCAAGGACAGTCATATGGCTACACCTTC	CAWSQGQSYGYTF
TRBV29-1	TRBJ1-2	.	.	TGCAGCGTTGTATTTGGCGGAAGACAGGACTTC	CSVVFGGRQDF
TRBV9	TRBJ2-5	.	.	TGTGCCAGCAGCGTAGACTATCCAGAGACCCAGTACTTC	CASSVDYPETQYF
TRBV30	TRBJ2-7	.	.	TGTGCCTGGAGTGGGGCAGGTAGATCCCCCTACGAGCAGTACTTC	CAWSGAGRSPYEQYF
TRBV30	TRBJ2-7	few	.	TGTGCCTGGAGTCGGCAGGGAATCGAGCAGTACTTC	CAWSRQGIEQYF
TRBV25-1	TRBJ1-2	.	.	TGTGCCAGCAGTGATTCATCAGGGTTTAGAGAGGGCTACACCTTC	CASSDSSGFREGYTF
TRBV15	TRBJ2-5	.	.	TGTGCCACCAGCAGGGACCCAAAGGGTACTGAGACCCAGTACTTC	CATSRDPKGTETQYF
TRBV4-3	TRBJ2-6	few	.	TGCGCCAGCAGCCAAGAAGCCCAAGGGACTGGGGCCAACGTCCTGACTTTC	CASSQEAQGTGANVLTF
TRBV7-2	TRBJ1-5	.	.	TGTGCCAGCAGCTACCGGGGTGATCAGCCCCAGCATTTT	CASSYRGDQPQHF
TRBV7-6	TRBJ1-1	few	.	TGTGGGGAGCCGAACACTGAAGCTTTCTTT	CGEPNTEAFF
TRBV30	TRBJ2-7	.	TRBD2	TGTGCCTGGAAGGGACTAGGTTACGAGCAGTACTTC	CAWKGLGYEQYF
TRBV2	TRBJ2-7	.	.	TGTGCCAGCAGCGTGGCTTCCTCCTACGAGCAGTACTTC	CASSVASSYEQYF
TRBV15	TRBJ2-5	.	TRBD2	TGTGCCACCAGCAGAGGGACTAGCGGGGGCCAAGAGACCCAGTACTTC	CATSRGTSGGQETQYF
TRBV4-1	TRBJ1-1	.	.	TGCGCCAGCAGCCAAGGCAGGGACGGAGCTTTCTTT	CASSQGRDGAFF
TRBV30	TRBJ1-6	once	.	TGTGCCTCGCAGGGTCCTTTGTCACCCCTCCACTTT	CASQGPLSPLHF
TRBV7-2	TRBJ2-3	few	.	TGTGCCAGCAGCTGGGCCCCCACAGATACGCAGTATTTT	CASSWAPTDTQYF
TRBV9	TRBJ1-1	.	.	TGTGCCAGCAGCGTAGTTGGGTCTAGGAACACTGAAGCTTTCTTT	CASSVVGSRNTEAFF
TRBV19	TRBJ1-1	.	TRBD1	TGTGCCAGTAGTGACCAGACAGGGTGGAACACTGAAGCTTTCTTT	CASSDQTGWNTEAFF
TRBV2	TRBJ1-2	.	TRBD1	TGTGCCAGCAGTGGGACAGGGAACTATGGCTACACCTTC	CASSGTGNYGYTF
TRBV30	TRBJ1-1	.	.	TGTGCCTGGAGGGAAGGACAGAACCGGTGGACCACTGAAGCTTTCTTT	CAWREGQNRWTTEAFF
TRBV4-3	TRBJ1-5	.	.	TGCGCCAGCAGCCAAGATTCGGGTAAACAGCCCCAGCATTTT	CASSQDSGKQPQHF
TRBV11-1	TRBJ2-1	.	.	TGTGCCAGCAGCTTATCCCCCAGGGGAGGGAATGAGCAGTTCTTC	CASSLSPRGGNEQFF
TRBV14	TRBJ2-1	few	.	TGTGCCAGCAGCCAAGGGGGGCGAGGGCAGTTCTTC	CASSQGGRGQFF
TRBV30	TRBJ2-5	.	.	TGTGCCTGGAGTTTAAATGGGGCCCCCGGGGAGACCCAGTACTTC	CAWSLNGAPGETQYF
TRBV29-1	TRBJ1-2	.	.	TGCAGCGTTGGTATAGGGGAAGGCTACACCTTC	CSVGIGEGYTF
TRBV7-9	TRBJ1-6	.	TRBD1	TGTGCCAGCAGCCCCTCCGGGACAGGACACTATAATTCACCCCTCCACTTT	CASSPSGTGHYNSPLHF
TRBV11-2	TRBJ1-6	once	.	TGTGCCAGCAGCTCCCAAGGGAGGGATTCACCCCTCCACTTT	CASSSQGRDSPLHF